This note documents a single T cell receptor beta chain sequence. The antigen is not known. The data are from a study of T cell clones after liver transplantation. Points from the study as a whole: Low donor cell numbers restricted donor-reactive repertoire measurement in a couple of subjects.

V was clipped by 5 bases and J by 5 bases, with 16 bases between them. Germline assignment: CDR1 SGHDT and CDR2 YYEEEE. This CDR3 region has 14 residues. Data came from immunoSEQ multiplex PCR; TCRdb stores just in-frame clones and leaves some out. The sample lists roughly 72,000 clones; around 80% were seen once. J is TRBJ2-5 and V is TRBV5-6, with D unresolved. This receptor was taken from a human patient who received a liver transplant. Some T cells could come from the graft donor. The source was CD4+ T cells from blood, collected around 50 months after liver transplant. The DNA for the CDR3 is TGTGCCAGCAGTCCCCCCTCGTATTTGGAGACCCAGTACTTC. Encoded protein: CASSPPSYLETQYF.